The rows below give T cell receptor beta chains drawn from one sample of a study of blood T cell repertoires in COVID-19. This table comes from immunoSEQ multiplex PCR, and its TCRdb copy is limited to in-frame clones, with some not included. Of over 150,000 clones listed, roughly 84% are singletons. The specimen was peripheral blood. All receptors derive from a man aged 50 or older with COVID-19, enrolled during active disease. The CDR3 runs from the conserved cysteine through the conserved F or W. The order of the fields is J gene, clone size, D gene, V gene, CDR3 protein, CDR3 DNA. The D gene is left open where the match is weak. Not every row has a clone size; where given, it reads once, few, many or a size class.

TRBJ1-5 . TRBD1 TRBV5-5 CASSRRQTGVQHWPQHF TGTGCCAGCAGCCGCAGACAGACAGGGGTCCAGCACTGGCCCCAGCATTTT
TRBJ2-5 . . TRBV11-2 CASSSLQGRGTQYF TGTGCCAGCAGCTCATTACAGGGCCGGGGGACCCAGTACTTC
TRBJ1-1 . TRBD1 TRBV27 CASRGQGSTEAFF TGTGCCAGCAGGGGACAGGGTAGCACTGAAGCTTTCTTT
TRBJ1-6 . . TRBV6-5 CASTPESSYNSPLHF TGTGCCAGCACCCCCGAGAGCTCCTATAATTCACCCCTCCACTTT
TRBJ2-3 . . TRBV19 CASSIWEPTGADTQYF TGTGCCAGTAGTATATGGGAGCCCACTGGGGCAGATACGCAGTATTTT
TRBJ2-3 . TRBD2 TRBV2 CASSASAGGGDTQYF TGTGCCAGCAGTGCCTCAGCGGGGGGCGGGGATACGCAGTATTTT
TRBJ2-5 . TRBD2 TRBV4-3 CASSQGLAGETQYF TGCGCCAGCAGCCAAGGACTAGCGGGAGAGACCCAGTACTTC
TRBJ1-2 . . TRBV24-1 CATSEAPGDGYTF TGTGCCACCAGTGAGGCTCCCGGGGATGGCTACACCTTC
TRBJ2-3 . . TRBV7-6 CASSLVGHLAGDTQYF TGTGCCAGCAGCTTAGTAGGACACCTCGCAGGAGATACGCAGTATTTT
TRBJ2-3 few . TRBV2 CASRATSTGTDTQYF TGTGCCAGCAGAGCCACTAGCACCGGCACAGATACGCAGTATTTT
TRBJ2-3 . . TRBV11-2 CASSLFRESTDTQYF TGTGCCAGCAGCCTTTTCAGGGAAAGCACAGATACGCAGTATTTT
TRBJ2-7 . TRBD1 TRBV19 CASSSTTDRASSYEQYF TGTGCCAGTAGCTCCACTACGGACAGGGCGAGCTCCTACGAGCAGTACTTC
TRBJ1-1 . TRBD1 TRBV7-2 CASSLVSGTGDEGKAFF TGTGCCAGCAGCTTAGTCTCGGGGACAGGGGACGAAGGAAAAGCTTTCTTT
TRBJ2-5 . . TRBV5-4 CASSYDDYLEGETQYF TGTGCCAGCAGCTATGATGATTACTTGGAGGGAGAGACCCAGTACTTC
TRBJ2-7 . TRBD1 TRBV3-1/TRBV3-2 CASSRDGTGGSRDF TGTGCCAGCAGCCGAGATGGGACAGGGGGGAGTCGGGACTTC
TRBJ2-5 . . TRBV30 CAWSVGGAETQYF TGTGCCTGGAGTGTAGGAGGGGCGGAGACCCAGTACTTC
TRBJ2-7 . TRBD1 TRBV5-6 CASSTPTGAGEQYF TGTGCCAGCAGCACCCCGACAGGGGCGGGCGAGCAGTACTTC
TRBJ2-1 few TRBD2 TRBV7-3 CASSLSSGPNNEQFF TGTGCCAGCAGCTTATCTAGCGGGCCCAACAATGAGCAGTTCTTC
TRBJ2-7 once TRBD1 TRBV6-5 CASSWDRAYEQYF TGTGCCAGCAGCTGGGACAGGGCCTACGAGCAGTACTTC
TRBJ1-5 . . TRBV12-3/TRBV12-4 CASRLGGSWPQHF TGTGCCAGCAGACTGGGGGGGAGCTGGCCCCAGCATTTT
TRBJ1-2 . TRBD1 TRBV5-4 CASSAPGQGLGYTF TGTGCCAGCAGCGCTCCGGGACAGGGTCTCGGCTACACCTTC
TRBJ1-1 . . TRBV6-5 CASSRDSPFTEAFF TGTGCCAGCAGTAGGGACTCCCCGTTCACTGAAGCTTTCTTT
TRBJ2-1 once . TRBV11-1 CASSSATYNEQFF TGTGCCAGCAGCTCCGCTACCTACAATGAGCAGTTCTTC
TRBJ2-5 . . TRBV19 CASSPRGGLPTLYTQYF TGTGCCAGTAGTCCCCGAGGAGGCTTACCAACACTCTATACCCAGTACTTC
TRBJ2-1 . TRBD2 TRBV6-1 CASSEYGGGGNEQFF TGTGCCAGCAGTGAATATGGCGGGGGGGGAAATGAGCAGTTCTTC
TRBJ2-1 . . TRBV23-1 CASSHKERAPTKQSDEQFF TGCGCCAGCAGTCATAAGGAGAGGGCCCCAACCAAACAGTCCGATGAGCAGTTCTTC
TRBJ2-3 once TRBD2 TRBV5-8 CASSNGRAGSDTQYF TGTGCCAGCAGCAACGGGAGGGCCGGGTCAGATACGCAGTATTTT
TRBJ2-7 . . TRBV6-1 CASSDGSYEQYF TGTGCCAGCAGTGACGGTTCCTACGAGCAGTACTTC
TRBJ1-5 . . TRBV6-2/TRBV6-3 CASSAFVRAGPQHF TGTGCCAGCAGCGCATTTGTCAGGGCAGGGCCCCAGCATTTT
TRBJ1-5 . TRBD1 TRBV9 CASSVGDRGGNQPQHF TGTGCCAGCAGCGTAGGAGACAGGGGAGGGAATCAGCCCCAACATTTT
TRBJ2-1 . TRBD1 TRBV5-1 CASSPGQGRDEQFF TGCGCCAGCAGCCCTGGACAGGGGAGGGATGAGCAGTTCTTC
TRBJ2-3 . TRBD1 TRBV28 CASRGKGQGTDTQYF TGTGCCAGCAGGGGGAAGGGACAGGGGACAGATACGCAGTATTTT
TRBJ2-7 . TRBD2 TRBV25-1 CASSGWTSSEQYF TGTGCCAGCAGTGGTTGGACTAGCAGCGAGCAGTACTTC
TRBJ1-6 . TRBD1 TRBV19 CASSSTGGNSPLHF TGTGCCAGTAGTTCGACAGGGGGCAATTCACCCCTCCACTTT
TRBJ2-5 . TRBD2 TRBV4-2 CASSPGTSGGPSQETQYF TGTGCCAGCAGCCCCGGGACTAGCGGGGGGCCCTCTCAAGAGACCCAGTACTTC
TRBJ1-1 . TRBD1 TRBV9 CASSARQGTNTEAFF TGTGCCAGCAGCGCTAGACAGGGTACGAACACTGAAGCTTTCTTT
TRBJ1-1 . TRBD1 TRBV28 CASSPTTGVVTEAFF TGTGCCAGCAGTCCCACAACAGGGGTAGTCACTGAAGCTTTCTTT
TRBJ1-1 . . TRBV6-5 CASSPRENTEAFF TGTGCCAGCAGTCCCCGGGAGAACACTGAAGCTTTCTTT
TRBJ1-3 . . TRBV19 CASSMPGSGNTIYF TGTGCCAGTAGTATGCCAGGCTCTGGAAACACCATATATTTT
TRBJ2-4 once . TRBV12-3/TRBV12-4 CASSPGSTIQYF TGTGCCAGCAGCCCGGGGTCTACAATTCAGTACTTC
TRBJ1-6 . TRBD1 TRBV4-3 CASSQEEGANSPLHF TGCGCCAGCAGCCAAGAGGAGGGGGCGAATTCACCCCTCCACTTT
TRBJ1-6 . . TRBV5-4 CASSLTQVNSPLHF TGTGCCAGCAGCCTAACCCAGGTCAATTCACCCCTCCACTTT
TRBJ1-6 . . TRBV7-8 CASSLGSGVGNSPLHF TGTGCCAGCAGCTTAGGTTCAGGGGTGGGGAATTCACCCCTCCACTTT
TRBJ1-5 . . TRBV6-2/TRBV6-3 CASSYLGGGGQPQHF TGTGCCAGCAGTTACCTGGGCGGGGGCGGTCAGCCCCAGCATTTT
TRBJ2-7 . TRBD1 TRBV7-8 CASSRETGGNYEQYF TGTGCCAGCAGCAGAGAGACAGGGGGCAACTACGAGCAGTACTTC
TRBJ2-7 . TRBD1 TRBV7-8 CASSLVLGTGGYEQYF TGTGCCAGCAGCTTAGTATTGGGGACAGGGGGCTACGAGCAGTACTTC
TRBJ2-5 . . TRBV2 CASRGTGFEQTQYF TGTGCCAGCAGAGGTACAGGGTTCGAACAGACCCAGTACTTC
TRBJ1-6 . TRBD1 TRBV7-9 CASSSKPGQGNSPLHF TGTGCCAGCAGCTCTAAACCGGGACAGGGTAATTCACCCCTCCACTTT
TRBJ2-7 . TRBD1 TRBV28 CASSHPTGGSYEQYF TGTGCCAGCAGCCACCCGACAGGGGGCTCCTACGAGCAGTACTTC
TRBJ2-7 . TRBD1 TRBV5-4 CASSFGTGHYEQYF TGTGCCAGCAGCTTTGGGACAGGTCACTACGAGCAGTACTTC
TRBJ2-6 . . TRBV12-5 CASGGGAGANVLTF TGTGCTAGTGGCGGAGGGGCCGGGGCCAACGTCCTGACTTTC
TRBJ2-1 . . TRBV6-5 CASSPNNEQFF TGTGCCAGCAGTCCTAACAATGAGCAGTTCTTC
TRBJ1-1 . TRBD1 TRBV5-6 CASSFKTGYTEAFF TGTGCCAGCAGCTTCAAGACAGGGTACACTGAAGCTTTCTTT
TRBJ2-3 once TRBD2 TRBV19 CASSLGTSGMDTQYF TGTGCCAGTAGTCTTGGGACTAGCGGGATGGATACGCAGTATTTT
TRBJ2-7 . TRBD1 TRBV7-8 CASSKTGSPYEQYF TGTGCCAGCTCCAAGACAGGGTCCCCTTACGAGCAGTACTTC
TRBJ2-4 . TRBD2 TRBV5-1 CASSYAGGVSGKNIQYF TGCGCCAGCAGCTACGCGGGGGGAGTATCAGGCAAAAACATTCAGTACTTC
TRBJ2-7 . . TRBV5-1 CTSSLGVGRDYEQYF TGCACCAGCAGCTTGGGGGTGGGCAGGGACTACGAGCAGTACTTC
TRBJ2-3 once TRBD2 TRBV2 CASVRGSVTDTQYF TGTGCCAGCGTACGCGGGAGCGTCACAGATACGCAGTATTTT
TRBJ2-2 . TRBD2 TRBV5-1 CASSSSGRATGELFF TGCGCCAGCAGCTCCAGCGGGAGGGCCACCGGGGAGCTGTTTTTT